The present T cell receptor beta chain was sequenced within a study of blood T cells in healthy people across ages. Study-wide results and caveats: Relative to aged donors, long-lived donors carried more naive CD4+ cells and displayed higher diversity. It was held that diversity estimates obtained from one million T cells represented underestimates.

It was with a sample-barcoded 5' primer and a J-beta primer mix that a second PCR of roughly 7 to 12 cycles was run. TCRdb re-called the 5' RACE reads through MiXCR, storing one row per CDR3 protein. Of roughly 2 million distinct CDR3 sequences in the sample, approximately 50% are singletons; the top ten hold approximately 2.1%. The germline V gene encodes CDR1 MNHEY and CDR2 SVGAGI. This CDR3 region has 16 residues. V lost 2 bases to trimming and J lost 7 bases; unmatched junction nucleotides: 8. On this clonotype itself: Its antigen remains unknown.

Each of the donors had roughly 9.4 milliliters of peripheral blood drawn into EDTA-treated Vacutainer tubes. The chain joins TRBV6-5 to TRBJ1-6, with 7 bases aligning to TRBD1. The receptor was isolated from a woman aged 40 to 50 in good health. The sequenced sample was blood. Written as DNA, the CDR3 is TGTGCCAGCAGTTACGCTCAGACAGGGTGGAATTCACCCCTCCACTTT. This sequence encodes CASSYAQTGWNSPLHF.